The clone carrying this T cell receptor beta chain was seen once. Per germline, CDR1 SGHTA and CDR2 FQGTGA. The CDR3 sequence is 15 residues long. With 1 base clipped from V and 5 bases from J, the junction kept 4 bases outside the gene matches. The sample belongs to a study of blood T cell repertoires in COVID-19. Looking at the study overall: Whether acute or convalescent, the COVID-19 samples came from the United States, Italy and Spain.

Libraries were prepared by immunoSEQ multiplex PCR; TCRdb keeps only in-frame clonotypes and omits some of them. The data contain about 220,000 clones, 82% of them singletons. This clonotype was obtained from a woman aged 70-85 years with COVID-19, enrolled during active disease. The chain carries TRBV7-3 and TRBJ2-2, with 7 positions matching TRBD2. The sample consisted of peripheral blood. The CDR3 is CASSLITGGTGELFF. The CDR3 bases are TGTGCCAGCAGCTTAATTACCGGGGGGACCGGGGAGCTGTTTTTT.